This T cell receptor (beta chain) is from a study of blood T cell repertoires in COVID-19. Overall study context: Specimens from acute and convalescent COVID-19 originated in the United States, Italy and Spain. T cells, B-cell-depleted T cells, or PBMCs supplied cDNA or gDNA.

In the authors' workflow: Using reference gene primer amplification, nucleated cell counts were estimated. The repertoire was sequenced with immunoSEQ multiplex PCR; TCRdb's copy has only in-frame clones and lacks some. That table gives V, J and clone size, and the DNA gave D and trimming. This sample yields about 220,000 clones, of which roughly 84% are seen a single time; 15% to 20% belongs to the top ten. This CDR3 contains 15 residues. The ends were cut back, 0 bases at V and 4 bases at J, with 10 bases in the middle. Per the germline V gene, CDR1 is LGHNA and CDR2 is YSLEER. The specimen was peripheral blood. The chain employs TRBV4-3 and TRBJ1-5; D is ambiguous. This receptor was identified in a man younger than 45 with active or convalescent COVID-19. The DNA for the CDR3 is TGCGCCAGCAGCCAAGATTGGTCAGAAAATCAGCCCCAGCATTTT. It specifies CASSQDWSENQPQHF.